Below, 3 T cell receptor beta chains from the same sample are listed, as sequenced in a study of identical twins. MiXCR, applied by TCRdb to the 5' RACE reads, yields one record per CDR3 protein. This repertoire shows about 190,000 distinct CDR3 sequences, less than 20% found once; its top ten account for 35% to 50%. In addition, the sample was reused for a study of T cells expressing NK-cell markers.

Specimen: CD8+ T cells sorted from blood. Every receptor here comes from a woman aged 18-35 years in good health.

With regard to this clonotype: This sequence may be a read error, since a much larger clone differs from it by one base. Since no conserved phenylalanine or tryptophan closes the CDR3, a read error is the likely cause. The chain links TRBV7-8 to TRBJ2-2; the D is unclear. Germline V gene data show CDR1 as SGHVS and CDR2 as FQNEAQ. This CDR3 is built from 15 residues. V was clipped by 1 base and J by 6 bases, with 12 bases between them. The CDR3 sequence is CASSLGAGGAGELFS. CDR3 DNA: TGTGCCAGCAGCTTAGGGGCAGGTGGGGCCGGGGAGCTGTTTTCT.

The chain uses TRBV20-1 and TRBJ2-5, with 9 bases lining up with TRBD2. CDR3 length: 14 residues. After removal of 1 base from V and 7 bases from J, the junction contained 7 bases not matched to a gene. Germline V gene lookup returns CDR1 DFQATT and CDR2 SNEGSKA (reference sequence). The CDR3 spells CSARGGGDKRTQYF. CDR3 nucleotides: TGCAGTGCTAGAGGCGGGGGGGATAAGAGGACCCAGTACTTC.

V gene TRBV6-1 combines with J gene TRBJ2-7, with D perhaps given as TRBD1 or TRBD2 (5 bases each). The CDR3 runs to 14 residues. The ends were cut back, 5 bases at V and 6 bases at J, with 17 bases in the middle. Germline V gene lookup returns CDR1 MNHNS and CDR2 SASEGT. The CDR3 region has the DNA TGTGCCAGCAGTCCTTCTACGGGGCGGGTCGAGCAGTACTTC. Translating it yields CASSPSTGRVEQYF.